This passage covers 31 T cell receptor beta chains from one sample sequenced in a study of blood T cell repertoires in COVID-19. Assay used: immunoSEQ multiplex PCR; TCRdb lists only in-frame clones, some missing. The sample has a few hundred thousand clones, approximately 81% seen once. The source material was peripheral blood. These receptors all stem from a woman under 30 with acute or convalescent COVID-19.

A single count supports this clone. This rearrangement joins TRBV2 to TRBJ2-3; D is perhaps TRBD1 (6 bases). The CDR3 covers 14 residues. CDR1 and CDR2 from the germline V gene are SNHLY and FYNNEI. The V and J ends lost 4 bases and 0 bases respectively, with 8 bases between them. For the CDR3, the DNA is TGTGCCAGCAGTGTGGACAGAAGCACAGATACGCAGTATTTT. Protein sequence: CASSVDRSTDTQYF.

The chain links TRBV7-2 to TRBJ1-5; possibly TRBD1 for D (5 bases). Trimming removed 1 base at V and 2 bases at J, with 9 bases between. CDR1 and CDR2 (germline): SGHTA, FQGNSA. The CDR3 is made up of 15 amino acids. CDR3 bases: TGTGCCAGCAGCTTAGTGACGGGGGGCAATCAGCCCCAGCATTTT. Amino acid sequence: CASSLVTGGNQPQHF.

The V and J genes are TRBV19 and TRBJ1-5; 11 nucleotides agree with TRBD1. The V segment lost 3 bases and the J segment 6 bases; nucleotides outside the gene matches: 7. Germline CDR1 is LNHDA and CDR2 is SQIVND (reference sequence). The CDR3 is 16 amino acids. CDR3 amino acids: CASSIGAGTGGQPQHF. CDR3 in DNA: TGTGCCAGTAGTATTGGGGCGGGGACAGGGGGTCAGCCCCAGCATTTT.

This chain uses TRBV18 with TRBJ1-1, with 7 bases that match TRBD1. Germline V gene lookup returns CDR1 KGHSH and CDR2 LQKENI. This CDR3 spans 16 amino acids. V lost 2 bases to trimming and J lost 4 bases; unmatched junction nucleotides: 10. CDR3 residues: CASSPLGRGSSTEAFF. CDR3 sequence (DNA): TGTGCCAGCTCACCATTGGGCAGGGGGAGCTCCACTGAAGCTTTCTTT. The whole variable domain, filled in from reference TRBV18 and TRBJ1-1, reads NAGVMQNPRHLVRRRGQEARLRCSPMKGHSHVYWYRQLPEEGLKFMVYLQKENIIDESGMPKERFSAEFPKEGPSILRIQQVVRGDSAAYFCASSPLGRGSSTEAFFGQGTRLTVV.

The J gene is TRBJ1-5, the V gene TRBV19; 7 bases line up with TRBD1. Germline assignment: CDR1 LNHDA and CDR2 SQIVND (reference sequence). The CDR3 loop spans 15 amino acids. With V trimmed by 3 bases and J by 2 bases, 4 bases remained unmatched. For the CDR3, the DNA is TGTGCCAGTAGTATTGGACAGGTGGGCAATCAGCCCCAGCATTTT. It yields the protein CASSIGQVGNQPQHF.

This clone came up a few times. J is TRBJ2-7 and V is TRBV5-1; the match to TRBD2 covers 8 bases. The germline gives CDR1 SGHRS, CDR2 YFSETQ. The CDR3 contains 15 residues. The ends lost 0 bases at V and 0 bases at J; junction bases unmatched: 2. This CDR3 reads CASSLASGRSYEQYF. In nucleotides, the CDR3 is TGCGCCAGCAGCTTGGCTAGCGGGCGCTCCTACGAGCAGTACTTC.

This clone has just a few counts. V gene TRBV7-9 combines with J gene TRBJ2-5; D is unresolved. Germline V gene sequence: CDR1 SEHNR, CDR2 FQNEAQ (reference sequence). This CDR3 has 13 amino acids. V was shortened by 5 bases and J by 4 bases, with 11 bases between the two germline ends. The CDR3 sequence: CASSPRGGETQYF. CDR3 in DNA: TGTGCCAGCAGCCCTAGAGGTGGAGAGACCCAGTACTTC.

This clone has a handful of counts. CDR3 sequence: CAWMGQNEKLFF. In DNA form, the CDR3 reads TGTGCCTGGATGGGACAAAATGAAAAACTGTTTTTT. The rearrangement uses TRBV30 and TRBJ1-4; a weak D match, TRBD1 (6 bases). Germline CDR1 is GTSNPN and CDR2 is SVGIG (reference sequence). The CDR3 consists of 12 residues. V was cut by 4 bases and J by 5 bases, with 8 bases left in between.

The genes are TRBV5-1 and TRBJ2-2, with D tentatively TRBD2 (5 bases). Germline V gene sequence: CDR1 SGHRS, CDR2 YFSETQ. The CDR3 extends over 11 amino acids. Trimming shortened V by 6 bases and J by 6 bases, and 6 bases separated the two germline ends. CDR3 residues: CASMEAGELFF. The CDR3 DNA sequence: TGCGCCAGCATGGAGGCCGGGGAGCTGTTTTTT.

Details on this clone: One end of the junction varies from germline; a read error may be responsible. The CDR3 loop reads CASTESGYPLF. The CDR3 DNA follows: TGTGCCAGCACCGAATCCGGGTACCCGCTCTTT. The rearrangement uses TRBV12-3 or TRBV12-4 and TRBJ1-1; D remains unclear. CDR3 length equals 11 residues.

The chain carries TRBV2 and TRBJ1-2, with 12 bases that match TRBD1. Germline trimming cut 2 bases from V and 8 bases from J; bases unmatched to any gene: 6. CDR3 length: 15 residues. The V gene's germline CDR1 is SNHLY and CDR2 FYNNEI. In nucleotides, the CDR3 is TGTGCCAGCAGTGAATTTGGGGACAGGGGGCTCGGCTACACCTTC. Its translation is CASSEFGDRGLGYTF. Full variable domain (missing parts from reference TRBV2 and TRBJ1-2): EPEVTQTPSHQVTQMGQEVILRCVPISNHLYFYWYRQILGQKVEFLVSFYNNEISEKSEIFDDQFSVERPDGSNFTLKIRSTKLEDSAMYFCASSEFGDRGLGYTFGSGTRLTVV.

This clone was counted between two and nine times. The chain combines TRBV13 with TRBJ1-6; weak D call: TRBD1 (5 bases). The germline V and J ends were trimmed by 7 bases and 9 bases, with 16 bases remaining between them. There are 14 residues in the CDR3. CDR1 is PRHDT, CDR2 FYEKMQ, per germline (reference sequence). CDR3 in amino acids: CASTVGGPISPLHF. CDR3 in DNA: TGTGCCAGCACCGTGGGGGGTCCCATTTCACCCCTCCACTTT.

This clone was detected only a few times. The chain is built from TRBV7-8 and TRBJ1-2; TRBD1 is a possible D gene (6 bases). Germline CDR1 is SGHVS and CDR2 is FQNEAQ. V lost 4 bases, J lost 4 bases, and 13 bases lay in between. The CDR3 contains 14 residues. CDR3 DNA: TGTGCCAGCAGCTACGACGGACAGAGCTATGGCTACACCTTC. Its translation: CASSYDGQSYGYTF. Filled out from reference TRBV7-8 and TRBJ1-2, the complete variable domain reads GAGVSQSPRYKVAKRGQDVALRCDPISGHVSLFWYQQALGQGPEFLTYFQNEAQLDKSGLPSDRFFAERPEGSVSTLKIQRTQQEDSAVYLCASSYDGQSYGYTFGSGTRLTVV.

The J gene is TRBJ2-2, the V gene TRBV7-6, with 9 bases aligning to TRBD1. CDR1 SGHVS and CDR2 FNYEAQ come from the germline V gene. The CDR3 covers 15 residues. Trimming cost V 5 bases and J 7 bases; bases outside gene matches: 8. CDR3 region: CASSRLQGANGELFF. The CDR3 DNA reads TGTGCCAGCAGCCGATTACAGGGGGCGAACGGGGAGCTGTTTTTT.

The chain recombines TRBV6-5 with TRBJ1-4; D might be TRBD1 (6 bases). With 5 bases removed from V and 0 bases from J, the gap between germline ends came to 10 bases. The CDR3 has 15 amino acids. Germline CDR1 is MNHEY and CDR2 is SVGAGI. This CDR3 is CASSMPGATNEKLFF. CDR3 coding DNA: TGTGCCAGCAGTATGCCAGGGGCAACTAATGAAAAACTGTTTTTT.

The J gene is TRBJ1-1, the V gene TRBV27; possible D gene TRBD1, 6 bases. Trimming shortened V by 8 bases and J by 4 bases, and 17 bases separated the two germline ends. Germline CDR1 reads MNHEY; CDR2 reads SMNVEV (reference sequence). CDR3 length: 14 amino acids. The CDR3 region is CASRWGGAVTEAFF. The CDR3 DNA reads as TGTGCCAGCCGTTGGGGGGGCGCGGTCACTGAAGCTTTCTTT.

V is TRBV3-1 (or the pseudogene TRBV3-2) and J is TRBJ2-7; 7 positions match TRBD1. Per the germline V gene, CDR1 is LGHDT and CDR2 is YNNKEL (reference sequence). The CDR3 consists of 14 residues. V lost 5 bases, J lost 2 bases, and 6 bases stayed unmatched. This CDR3 is CASSGTALTYEQYF. CDR3 DNA sequence: TGTGCCAGCAGCGGGACAGCTCTCACCTACGAGCAGTACTTC.

V and J are TRBV7-2 and TRBJ2-7; 7 bases align to TRBD1. The CDR3 runs 15 residues. From germline, CDR1 is SGHTA and CDR2 FQGNSA. V lost 5 bases to trimming and J lost 2 bases; unmatched junction nucleotides: 9. CDR3 sequence (DNA): TGTGCCAGCAGCCCGTGGGACAGCCTTCCCTACGAGCAGTACTTC. This codes for CASSPWDSLPYEQYF.

V and J are TRBV6-5 and TRBJ1-1; TRBD1 is a possible D gene (6 bases). Trimming took off 6 bases at V and 7 bases at J, with 21 bases between the two ends. Germline values: CDR1 MNHEY, CDR2 SVGAGI. The CDR3 consists of 15 residues. The CDR3 reads CASSPPGGREFEAFF. For the CDR3, the DNA is TGTGCCAGCAGCCCGCCCGGGGGGCGGGAGTTTGAAGCTTTCTTT.

The rearrangement joins TRBV5-3 to TRBJ1-4; TRBD1 matches at 12 bases. TRBV5-3 belongs to the ORF category, with a function that is uncertain. V dropped 1 base and J dropped 1; count of bases not matched to a gene: 2. The CDR3 runs to 17 residues. The CDR3 loop is CARSLWDRGQTNEKLFF. The DNA for the CDR3 is TGTGCCAGAAGCTTGTGGGACAGGGGGCAAACTAATGAAAAACTGTTTTTT.

The chain couples TRBV27 to TRBJ1-2; 10 bases agree with TRBD1. Germline trimming cut 7 bases from V and 3 bases from J; bases unmatched to any gene: 14. The germline V gene has CDR1 MNHEY and CDR2 SMNVEV (reference sequence). The CDR3 sequence is 17 residues long. The CDR3 spells CASNPRWDRGKDYGYTF. CDR3 sequence (DNA): TGTGCCAGCAACCCCAGGTGGGACAGGGGTAAAGACTATGGCTACACCTTC.

This clone was counted a few times. The rearrangement joins TRBV9 to TRBJ2-1; the match to TRBD1 covers 8 bases. Trimming took 0 bases from V and 8 from J; bases not matched to a gene: 4. The CDR3 is 14 residues long. CDR1 and CDR2 (germline): SGDLS, YYNGEE. CDR3 bases: TGTGCCAGCAGCGTAGCTTTGACAGGGGATGAGCAGTTCTTC. Amino acids: CASSVALTGDEQFF. The whole variable domain, remainder taken from reference TRBV9 and TRBJ2-1, is DSGVTQTPKHLITATGQRVTLRCSPRSGDLSVYWYQQSLDQGLQFLIQYYNGEERAKGNILERFSAQQFPDLHSELNLSSLELGDSALYFCASSVALTGDEQFFGPGTRLTVL.

This clone has at least ten counts. The rearrangement links TRBV2 to TRBJ1-2; 7 bases match TRBD1. CDR3 length: 17 amino acids. Germline CDR1 and CDR2: SNHLY and FYNNEI. Losses at the gene ends were 3 bases for V and 1 base for J; bases not matched to a gene: 11. Here the CDR3 DNA reads TGTGCCAGCAGTGAGGCGCTAGGTAACAGGGGTAACTATGGCTACACCTTC. This encodes CASSEALGNRGNYGYTF.

The chain links TRBV7-6 to TRBJ2-7; D might be TRBD1 (6 bases). The CDR3 loop spans 15 amino acids. Trimming pared 1 base from V and 0 bases from J, leaving 10 bases between. The germline gives CDR1 SGHVS, CDR2 FNYEAQ. The CDR3 DNA reads as TGTGCCAGCAGCTTAGACGGGACACCCTCCTACGAGCAGTACTTC. Encoded protein: CASSLDGTPSYEQYF.

This chain connects TRBV24-1 to TRBJ2-5; D unclear. Trimming stripped 0 bases from V and 1 base from J, with 8 bases between. In germline, CDR1 is KGHDR, CDR2 SFDVKD. The CDR3 spans 15 residues. CDR3 region: CATSDLAHVQETQYF. CDR3 nucleotide sequence: TGTGCCACCAGTGATTTGGCACACGTCCAAGAGACCCAGTACTTC.

The chain uses TRBV30 and TRBJ2-7; TRBD2 matches 11 bases. The CDR3 totals 16 residues. From germline, CDR1 is GTSNPN and CDR2 SVGIG (reference sequence). The V gene end was trimmed by 3 bases and the J gene end by 2 bases; junction bases not matched to a gene: 9. CDR3: CAWSPKTSGDTYEQYF. DNA for the CDR3: TGTGCCTGGAGCCCAAAGACTAGCGGGGATACCTACGAGCAGTACTTC.

The chain uses TRBV6-5 and TRBJ2-1; perhaps TRBD2 as D (6 bases). The germline gives CDR1 MNHEY, CDR2 SVGAGI. Between the trimmed V and J ends, which lost 2 bases and 8 bases, there was a span of 16 bases. The CDR3 loop spans 15 amino acids. The CDR3 DNA reads TGTGCCAGCAGTTACCTAGGCGGGGTTCTTGATGAGCAGTTCTTC. This gives the protein CASSYLGGVLDEQFF.

This chain links TRBV11-2 with TRBJ2-3; D perhaps matches TRBD1 (6 bases). The CDR3 spans 17 residues. V gave up 0 bases and J gave up 2 bases, with 15 bases separating them. The germline V gene encodes CDR1 SGHAT and CDR2 FQNNGV. The CDR3 DNA follows: TGTGCCAGCAGCTTAGAAACCACAGGGCCTATCACAGATACGCAGTATTTT. It codes for CASSLETTGPITDTQYF.

This clone was observed a handful of times. V is TRBV30 and J is TRBJ2-3; D ambiguous. V was clipped by 5 bases and J by 4 bases, with 16 bases between them. Germline lookup yields CDR1 GTSNPN and CDR2 SVGIG (reference sequence). The length of the CDR3 is 14 residues. The CDR3 region is CAWGRLTRADTQYF. The CDR3 DNA follows: TGTGCCTGGGGGCGGCTCACCCGAGCAGATACGCAGTATTTT.

The V call is TRBV6-6, the J call TRBJ2-1; a possible D gene is TRBD1 (6 bases). Trimming stripped 6 bases from V and 3 bases from J, with 12 bases between. Germline V CDR1 and CDR2: MNHNY, SVGAGI (reference sequence). The CDR3 has 14 amino acids. DNA for the CDR3: TGTGCCAGCAGCTCAGCGGACAGCTACAATGAGCAGTTCTTC. Translation: CASSSADSYNEQFF.

This clone is a singleton in its sample. The CDR3 is CASMRTGGQETQYF. Written as DNA, the CDR3 is TGTGCCAGCATGCGGACAGGGGGGCAGGAGACCCAGTACTTC. The chain recombines TRBV7-9 with TRBJ2-5; TRBD1 aligns across 10 bases. With 7 bases clipped from V and 5 bases from J, the junction kept 7 bases outside the gene matches. The V gene's germline CDR1 is SEHNR and CDR2 FQNEAQ (reference sequence). This CDR3 is 14 amino acids long.